The present T cell receptor (beta chain) was sequenced within a study of STAT3 mutations in large granular lymphocyte leukemia. Study-level background: Roughly half of the longitudinally sequenced T-LGLL patients carried detectable canonical activating STAT3 mutations. 40% of treated T-LGLL patients showed hematologic response to immunosuppression.

Study-wide results and caveats: All newly emerging clones after therapy were STAT3 wild type. Clonal expansion was inferred from other time points because no sample existed at each clone's first appearance. Every T-cell large granular lymphocyte leukemia patient had at least one immunodominant TCR beta clonotype.

Germline trimming cut 2 bases from V and 7 bases from J; bases unmatched to any gene: 3. The CDR3 covers 14 residues. Germline CDR1 reads SGHRS; CDR2 reads YFSETQ. Clones were sequenced by immunoSEQ multiplex PCR, and TCRdb holds only the in-frame ones, with some missing. The data hold approximately 25,000 clones, with approximately 94% observed a single time. In the case of this clone: What it binds is not known.

The receptor was derived from a man aged 40-50 years with T-cell large granular lymphocyte leukemia. Some clones in this sample may be carry-over from other donors' samples. Sequencing was performed on peripheral blood mononuclear cells. The chain recombines TRBV5-1 with TRBJ1-5, with 10 bases aligning to TRBD1. CDR3: CASSFGQGGQPQHF. CDR3 bases: TGCGCCAGCAGCTTTGGACAGGGGGGCCAGCCCCAGCATTTT.